The 10 T cell receptor delta chains below come from one sample, sequenced in a study of gamma-delta T cells after stem cell transplantation. TCRdb called clones anew from the RT-PCR reads with CATT. Here the sample spans 11,000 to 15,000 delta-chain clones, approximately 32% being singletons. Sequencing was performed on gamma-delta T cells. These receptors came from a human donor. It is not recorded whose cells these are; they may come from a transplant donor.

In its sample, this clone is medium-sized. The rearrangement links TRDV2 to TRDJ3; 7 bases match TRDD3. Germline lookup yields CDR1 GEAIGNYY and CDR2 EKD. The ends lost 3 bases at V and 0 bases at J; junction bases unmatched: 7. The CDR3 contains 18 residues. CDR3 nucleotides: TGTGCCTGTGACCTACTGGGGCATAGCTCCTGGGACACCCGACAGATGTTTTTC. Encoded protein: CACDLLGHSSWDTRQMFF.

Notes on this clone: A junction end diverges from the germline sequence, so it may reflect a read error. This chain joins TRDV1 and TRDJ2; D is undetermined. The CDR3 covers 18 residues. Germline CDR1 is TSWWSYY and CDR2 is QGS. This CDR3 reads CAPPSSVLGDPLTAHLFF. The CDR3 DNA is TGTGCTCCTCCCTCATCGGTACTTGGTGATCCTTTGACAGCACACCTCTTCTTT.

This clone was detected a few times. The CDR3 protein is CALGDPSPSSDKLIF. The CDR3 DNA reads TGTGCTCTTGGGGACCCTAGCCCCTCCAGCGATAAACTCATCTTT. This sequence joins TRDV1 and TRDJ1; D is unresolved. The CDR3 has 15 amino acids. The germline gives CDR1 TSWWSYY, CDR2 QGS. Trimming cost V 3 bases and J 4 bases, with 15 bases left between them.

The chain combines TRDV3 with TRDJ1; 8 bases fit TRDD3. Germline V CDR1 and CDR2: TVYSNPD, GDNSRS (reference sequence). Trimming at V came to 1 base and at J to 2 bases, leaving 42 bases not matched to a gene. The CDR3 is made up of 26 amino acids. For the CDR3, the DNA is TGTGCCTTTAATCATTCTGGAAGCTCCGAGACCTCTACTGGGGGGTACCCTCAACGGAGAACCGATAAACTCATCTTT. It translates to CAFNHSGSSETSTGGYPQRRTDKLIF.

The V gene is TRDV2, the J gene TRDJ3, with 8 nucleotides matching TRDD3. J lost 8 bases, V lost 0 bases, and 11 bases had no gene match. The CDR3 runs 18 residues. Germline assignment: CDR1 GEAIGNYY and CDR2 EKD. As DNA, the CDR3 is TGTGCCTGTGACACCGTCCTGGGGGACCTCTTGTACACCCGACAGATGTTTTTC. Protein: CACDTVLGDLLYTRQMFF.

V is TRDV3 and J is TRDJ1; 7 bases map to TRDD3. The V gene end was trimmed by 3 bases and the J gene end by 0 bases; junction bases not matched to a gene: 10. Germline V CDR1 and CDR2: TVYSNPD, GDNSRS (reference sequence). This CDR3 spans 15 amino acids. The CDR3 sequence is CALRVGYLYTDKLIF. The CDR3 DNA reads TGTGCCTTACGTGTGGGATACCTCTACACCGATAAACTCATCTTT. The complete variable domain, with remaining parts taken from reference TRDV3 and TRDJ1, reads CDKVTQSSPDQTVASGSEVVLLCTYDTVYSNPDLFWYRIRPDYSFQFVFYGDNSRSEGADFTQGRFSVKHILTQKAFHLVISPVRTEDSATYYCALRVGYLYTDKLIFGKGTRVTVEP.

This clone was seen a few times. This chain joins TRDV3 and TRDJ1; 8 bases map to TRDD3. CDR1 is TVYSNPD, CDR2 GDNSRS, per germline (reference sequence). The CDR3 contains 17 residues. The J segment lost 4 bases and the V segment lost 2 bases, leaving 18 bases of the junction unmatched. Written as DNA, the CDR3 is TGTGCCTTTCGGCAGGTGAATTCCCGACTGGGGGGCGATAAACTCATCTTT. Its protein is CAFRQVNSRLGGDKLIF.

V and J are TRDV3 and TRDJ1, with D possibly TRDD2 on 8 matching bases. The V end lost 1 base, the J end lost 6 bases, and 21 bases lay between the germline ends. The germline V gene encodes CDR1 TVYSNPD and CDR2 GDNSRS (reference sequence). CDR3 length: 15 residues. CDR3 amino acids: CAFMLPTLWGNKLIF. Here the CDR3 DNA reads TGTGCCTTTATGCTTCCTACCCTTTGGGGGAATAAACTCATCTTT.

This clone was seen only a few times. The rearrangement joins TRDV2 to TRDJ1; 8 positions agree with TRDD3. The germline V gene encodes CDR1 GEAIGNYY and CDR2 EKD. Unmatched junction bases numbered 8, after V lost 0 bases and J lost 0 bases. CDR3 size: 17 residues. The CDR3 nucleotides read TGTGCCTGTGACACCGGAAACTGGGGGGCCGACACCGATAAACTCATCTTT. Its translation: CACDTGNWGADTDKLIF.

The V and J genes are TRDV1 and TRDJ1, with D possibly matching TRDD2 (6 bases). Trimming shortened V by 1 base and J by 0 bases, and 27 bases separated the two germline ends. Per the germline V gene, CDR1 is TSWWSYY and CDR2 is QGS. The CDR3 is made up of 21 amino acids. The DNA for the CDR3 is TGTGCTCTTGGGGAACCCGTCTCCTACCCCGTACTGCCTATTAACACCGATAAACTCATCTTT. Residues: CALGEPVSYPVLPINTDKLIF.